The 18 T cell receptor beta chains reported below all come from one sample, sequenced in a study of metastatic and nonmetastatic thyroid tumors (dated by TCRdb to about 2020). Before undergoing thyroid surgery, none of the patients had been given any kind of treatment. The protocol used for the library was PCR. TCRdb lists the instrument as Illumina HiSeq 4000. The raw public reads went through TCRdb reprocessing: fastp at Q25, MiXCR clone calling, in-frame beta chains kept. The sample includes 27,000 or so clones, with about 26% observed a single time. The ten largest clones take up roughly 5.6% of the sample. The specimen sequenced was blood. These receptors were taken from a female donor with papillary thyroid cancer or a benign thyroid nodule (not recorded which). Some clones in this sample may be carry-over from other donors' samples.

The chain links TRBV6-2 or TRBV6-3 to TRBJ2-7, with D maybe TRBD1 (6 bases). The CDR3 totals 14 residues. The ends were cut back, 2 bases at V and 3 bases at J, with 11 bases in the middle. Germline V gene sequence: CDR1 MNHEY, CDR2 SVGEGT. CDR3 protein: CASSYLQGIYEQYF. CDR3 DNA: TGTGCCAGCAGTTACCTGCAGGGGATCTACGAGCAGTACTTC.

Ten or more counts support this clone. The rearrangement uses TRBV27 and TRBJ2-5; unclear D gene. V was clipped by 4 bases and J by 2 bases, with 8 bases between them. The CDR3 has 13 amino acids. The germline V gene has CDR1 MNHEY and CDR2 SMNVEV (reference sequence). CDR3 sequence reads: CASSWRLQETQYF. CDR3 sequence (DNA): TGTGCCAGCAGTTGGCGGCTACAAGAGACCCAGTACTTC.

The chain recombines TRBV27 with TRBJ2-7; the match to TRBD1 covers 9 bases. This CDR3 spans 15 amino acids. The V gene's germline CDR1 is MNHEY and CDR2 SMNVEV (reference sequence). V dropped 1 base and J dropped 2; count of bases not matched to a gene: 3. DNA of the CDR3: TGTGCCAGCAGTTTATTAGGGACAGGGCCCTACGAGCAGTACTTC. It yields the protein CASSLLGTGPYEQYF.

This clone came up many times. The V call is TRBV2, the J call TRBJ2-5, with 11 bases lining up with TRBD1. The CDR3 totals 15 residues. Germline V lookup: CDR1 SNHLY, CDR2 FYNNEI. Trimming removed 4 bases from V and 7 bases from J; junction bases left unmatched: 8. CDR3 sequence reads: CASSGGTGGDGTQYF. CDR3 DNA sequence: TGTGCCAGCAGTGGCGGGACAGGGGGAGATGGGACCCAGTACTTC.

This clone was found many times. The gene calls are TRBV5-6 and TRBJ1-1, with TRBD1 as a possible D gene (5 bases). CDR1 is SGHDT, CDR2 YYEEEE, per germline. V lost 4 bases, J lost 1 base, and 20 bases lay in between. The CDR3 has 17 amino acids. The CDR3 sequence is CASSHTTAGKGNTEAFF. The DNA for the CDR3 is TGTGCCAGCAGCCACACCACCGCAGGGAAAGGGAACACTGAAGCTTTCTTT.

This clone came up many times. This chain joins TRBV19 and TRBJ2-1, with 7 bases matching TRBD2. J gave up 4 bases and V 9 bases, and 9 bases lay outside the gene matches. Looked up from germline, CDR1 is LNHDA and CDR2 is SQIVND (reference sequence). The CDR3 consists of 14 residues. The CDR3 spells CASQRGGGYNEQFF. As DNA, the CDR3 is TGTGCCAGCCAAAGGGGCGGGGGTTACAATGAGCAGTTCTTC.

This clone has more than one count but fewer than ten. This chain joins TRBV24-1 and TRBJ1-1; 10 bases fit TRBD1. The CDR3 is made up of 16 amino acids. Germline CDR1 is KGHDR and CDR2 is SFDVKD. The V gene end was trimmed by 2 bases and the J gene end by 7 bases; junction bases not matched to a gene: 9. For the CDR3, the DNA is TGTGCCACCAGTGATTCGCGGTTGGGGACAGGGGTTGAAGCTTTCTTT. Protein product: CATSDSRLGTGVEAFF.

This clone turned up a few times. Sequence at one end of the junction differs from germline and may be a read error. The J gene is TRBJ1-5, the V gene TRBV19; a possible D gene is TRBD1 (6 bases). The V gene's germline CDR1 is LNHDA and CDR2 SQIVND (reference sequence). This CDR3 is 16 amino acids long. The CDR3 sequence is CTSSPPGEGINQPQHF. The CDR3 DNA reads as TGTACCAGTTCCCCCCCAGGGGAGGGAATCAATCAGCCCCAGCATTTT.

This clone occurred many times. The chain uses TRBV20-1 and TRBJ1-5, with D unclear. The germline V gene has CDR1 DFQATT and CDR2 SNEGSKA (reference sequence). The CDR3 totals 16 residues. With 6 bases removed from V and 0 bases from J, the gap between germline ends came to 18 bases. The CDR3 nucleotides are TGCAGTGCCTCCCTTCCGGAGACATATAGCAATCAGCCCCAGCATTTT. Its protein is CSASLPETYSNQPQHF.

This clone was found many times. The chain uses TRBV10-3 and TRBJ2-5, with D maybe TRBD1 (6 bases). In germline, CDR1 is ENHRY, CDR2 SYGVKD. V lost 6 bases, J lost 1 base, and 12 bases lay in between. The CDR3 loop spans 14 amino acids. CDR3 protein: CAIRVRTVQETQYF. CDR3 DNA: TGTGCCATCAGAGTCCGGACAGTCCAAGAGACCCAGTACTTC.

This clone ranks as medium-sized. The CDR3 DNA reads TGTGCCAGCAGTCAGTCCTACGAGCAGTACTTC. This translates into CASSQSYEQYF. The chain employs TRBV2 and TRBJ2-7; D is undetermined. V gave up 5 bases and J gave up 1 base, with 3 bases separating them. The CDR3 runs to 11 residues. Germline CDR1 reads SNHLY; CDR2 reads FYNNEI.

The rearrangement uses TRBV20-1 and TRBJ2-4; no definite D call. The V end was cut by 7 bases, the J end by 3 bases, with 16 bases between. The CDR3 is 14 residues long. Germline CDR1 DFQATT, CDR2 SNEGSKA (reference sequence). The CDR3 here is CSETDGLDKNIQYF. The DNA for the CDR3 is TGCAGTGAAACCGACGGATTAGACAAAAACATTCAGTACTTC.

Turning to this clone: Since a much larger clone is just one base distant, this may be a read error. The conserved phenylalanine or tryptophan normally closing the CDR3 is absent here, so this likely arose from a read error. The V and J genes are TRBV5-6 and TRBJ2-7, with D unresolved. The CDR3 has 13 amino acids. Germline values: CDR1 SGHDT, CDR2 YYEEEE. Trimming removed 5 bases from V and 2 bases from J, with 11 bases in between. CDR3 sequence reads: CASRQREAYEQYI. The CDR3, as DNA: TGTGCCAGCAGGCAACGTGAGGCCTACGAGCAGTACATC.

This chain uses TRBV7-9 with TRBJ2-7, with no clear D. With 5 bases removed from V and 5 bases from J, the gap between germline ends came to 10 bases. This CDR3 has 12 amino acids. In germline, CDR1 is SEHNR, CDR2 FQNEAQ (reference sequence). CDR3 region: CASSLSPDEQYF. Written as DNA, the CDR3 is TGTGCCAGCAGCCTCTCGCCCGACGAGCAGTACTTC.

This sequence joins TRBV20-1 and TRBJ2-1, with D perhaps TRBD2 (6 bases). The germline V gene has CDR1 DFQATT and CDR2 SNEGSKA (reference sequence). The V end lost 7 bases, the J end lost 10 bases, and 35 bases lay between the germline ends. CDR3 length equals 18 residues. CDR3 sequence (DNA): TGCAGTGTAGTTCGGGAGCCGACTGGGCTATCGCCCGCTATGGAGCAGTTCTTC. Translation: CSVVREPTGLSPAMEQFF.

The V and J genes are TRBV11-3 and TRBJ2-1; no firm D call. Germline assignment: CDR1 SGHNT and CDR2 YENEEA. The CDR3 extends over 13 amino acids. The V end lost 7 bases, the J end lost 10 bases, and 17 bases lay between the germline ends. In DNA form, the CDR3 reads TGTGCCAGCACGTCAAGCTCATGGAGCGAGCAGTTCTTC. This codes for CASTSSSWSEQFF.

This clone was seen ten or more times. CDR3 DNA sequence: TGTGCCAGCAGCTTCGGGACAAACTATGGCTACACCTTC. It specifies CASSFGTNYGYTF. The rearrangement uses TRBV7-9 and TRBJ1-2, with D maybe TRBD1 (6 bases). CDR3 size: 13 residues. Germline-derived CDR1 and CDR2 are SEHNR and FQNEAQ (reference sequence). The germline V and J ends were trimmed by 3 bases and 2 bases, with 7 bases remaining between them.

This clone came up a few times. The gene calls are TRBV6-1 and TRBJ2-7, with D perhaps matching TRBD2 (5 bases). V lost 5 bases and J 9 bases, leaving 14 bases between the germline ends. The CDR3 has 12 amino acids. Germline CDR1 and CDR2: MNHNS and SASEGT. Written as DNA, the CDR3 is TGTGCCAGCAGTCTAGACGGGAACGGGCAGTACTTC. The encoded protein is CASSLDGNGQYF.